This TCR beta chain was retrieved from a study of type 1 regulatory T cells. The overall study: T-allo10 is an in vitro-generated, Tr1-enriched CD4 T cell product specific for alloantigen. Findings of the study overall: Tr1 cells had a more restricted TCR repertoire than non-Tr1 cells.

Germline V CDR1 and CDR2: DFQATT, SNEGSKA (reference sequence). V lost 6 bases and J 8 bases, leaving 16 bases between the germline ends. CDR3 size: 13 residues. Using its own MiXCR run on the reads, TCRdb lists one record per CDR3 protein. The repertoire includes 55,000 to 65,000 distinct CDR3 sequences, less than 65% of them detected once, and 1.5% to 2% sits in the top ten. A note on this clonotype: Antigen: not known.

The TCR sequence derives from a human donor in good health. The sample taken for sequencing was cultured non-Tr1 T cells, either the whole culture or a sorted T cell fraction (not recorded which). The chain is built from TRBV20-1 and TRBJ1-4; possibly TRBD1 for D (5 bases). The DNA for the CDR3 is TGCAGTGCCCTTTCCAGACAGAGGGAAAAACTGTTTTTT. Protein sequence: CSALSRQREKLFF.